These 23 T cell receptor beta chains came from one sample sequenced in a study of blood T cell repertoires in COVID-19. Sequencing used immunoSEQ multiplex PCR; TCRdb keeps in-frame clones, though not all of them. The table has a few hundred thousand clones, about 91% seen once; the top ten hold around an eighth. Sequenced: peripheral blood. The receptors here all came from a woman aged 55 to 70 with acute or convalescent COVID-19.

This sequence joins TRBV9 and TRBJ2-1; tentative D call: TRBD1 (6 bases). This CDR3 contains 15 residues. Germline V gives CDR1 SGDLS, CDR2 YYNGEE. V lost 7 bases and J 1 base, leaving 15 bases between the germline ends. In nucleotides, the CDR3 is TGTGCCAGCTCCCGCGGACAGCCATCCTACAATGAGCAGTTCTTC. Translation: CASSRGQPSYNEQFF.

The V gene is TRBV25-1, the J gene TRBJ2-1, with 7 positions matching TRBD2. The germline CDR1 and CDR2 sequences are MGHDK and SYGVNS. Trimming took 3 bases from V and 9 from J; bases not matched to a gene: 8. The CDR3 consists of 14 residues. CDR3 sequence reads: CASSEFGTKVEQFF. Written as DNA, the CDR3 is TGTGCCAGCAGTGAGTTTGGGACTAAAGTTGAGCAGTTCTTC.

The chain joins TRBV15 to TRBJ1-1; D is perhaps TRBD1 (6 bases). This CDR3 spans 13 amino acids. The V gene lost 1 base and the J gene lost 11 bases, with 14 bases spanning the gap. Germline CDR1 LNHNV, CDR2 YYDKDF (reference sequence). The CDR3 DNA sequence: TGTGCCACCAGCAGAGTACCAGGGGCCGGGGCTTTCTTT. This gives the protein CATSRVPGAGAFF.

The genes are TRBV19 and TRBJ1-2; no reliable D call. The CDR3 has 15 amino acids. Trimming removed 3 bases from V and 2 bases from J, with 13 bases in between. Germline values: CDR1 LNHDA, CDR2 SQIVND (reference sequence). CDR3 protein: CASSIRRSGNYGYTF. The CDR3 DNA sequence: TGTGCCAGTAGTATTAGGCGGTCGGGGAACTATGGCTACACCTTC.

Remarks on this clone: Other DNA sequences in the same sample also yield this CDR3. The genes are TRBV18 and TRBJ2-5; D gene uncertain. This CDR3 has 13 amino acids. The V end was cut by 3 bases, the J end by 2 bases, with 7 bases between. Germline loops: CDR1 KGHSH, CDR2 LQKENI. CDR3: CASSPRQQETQYF. CDR3 sequence (DNA): TGTGCCAGCTCACCCAGGCAGCAAGAGACCCAGTACTTC.

CDR3 in DNA: TGTGCCAGCAGCTTAGGGGACTCAGAGGAGTTCTTC. It encodes CASSLGDSEEFF. The genes are TRBV5-4 and TRBJ2-1; the D gene is possibly TRBD2 (6 bases). Looked up from germline, CDR1 is SGHNT and CDR2 is YYREEE (reference sequence). V lost 2 bases to trimming and J lost 14 bases, with 14 bases between them. This CDR3 contains 12 residues.

The chain combines TRBV19 with TRBJ1-5, with D uncertain. CDR1 and CDR2 from the germline V gene are LNHDA and SQIVND (reference sequence). CDR3 length equals 13 residues. The V gene lost 2 bases and the J gene lost 3 bases, with 5 bases spanning the gap. For the CDR3, the DNA is TGTGCCAGTAGTATAACAGCCAATCAGCCCCAGCATTTT. This translates into CASSITANQPQHF.

The gene calls are TRBV7-9 and TRBJ1-1; 8 bases fit TRBD1. The V segment lost 2 bases and the J segment 5 bases; nucleotides outside the gene matches: 7. Germline V gene data show CDR1 as SEHNR and CDR2 as FQNEAQ (reference sequence). This CDR3 has 15 residues. The CDR3 protein is CASSLRAGGGTEAFF. Here the CDR3 DNA reads TGTGCCAGCAGCTTACGGGCAGGGGGCGGGACTGAAGCTTTCTTT.

The V and J genes are TRBV27 and TRBJ2-1; possibly TRBD1 for D (5 bases). Trimming shortened V by 2 bases and J by 6 bases, and 14 bases separated the two germline ends. There are 15 residues in the CDR3. CDR1 is MNHEY and CDR2 is SMNVEV in the germline V gene (reference sequence). CDR3 bases: TGTGCCAGCAGTTTAGGGCAGGGTGCGATCAATGAGCAGTTCTTC. This gives the protein CASSLGQGAINEQFF.

The chain uses TRBV6-2 or TRBV6-3 and TRBJ2-7; TRBD2 agrees at 14 bases. With V trimmed by 6 bases and J by 0 bases, 10 bases remained unmatched. Looked up from germline, CDR1 is MNHEY and CDR2 is SVGEGT. The CDR3 consists of 18 residues. CDR3 nucleotides: TGTGCCAGCAGCCCAGGGACTAGCGGGAGCCTGAGCTCCTACGAGCAGTACTTC. Translation gives CASSPGTSGSLSSYEQYF.

This clone was counted once. The rearrangement links TRBV5-8 to TRBJ1-6; 7 bases line up with TRBD1. The CDR3 covers 14 residues. Germline values: CDR1 SGHTS, CDR2 YDEGEE. V lost 8 bases and J lost 3; bases outside the gene matches: 5. CDR3 in amino acids: CARRDSLYNSPLHF. CDR3 bases: TGTGCCAGGAGGGACAGTCTCTATAATTCACCCCTCCACTTT. Filled out from reference TRBV5-8 and TRBJ1-6, the complete variable domain reads EAGVTQSPTHLIKTRGQQATLRCSPISGHTSVYWYQQALGLGLQFLLWYDEGEERNRGNFPPRFSGRQFPNYSSELNVNALELEDSALYLCARRDSLYNSPLHFGNGTRLTVT.

The chain recombines TRBV5-4 with TRBJ2-2; possible D gene TRBD2, 5 bases. The V gene lost 4 bases and the J gene lost 7 bases, with 17 bases spanning the gap. The germline V gene has CDR1 SGHNT and CDR2 YYREEE (reference sequence). The CDR3 length is 15 residues. The CDR3 sequence is CASSPLGSGGGELFF. CDR3 in DNA: TGTGCCAGCAGCCCATTGGGAAGCGGTGGCGGGGAGCTGTTTTTT.

There are a few counts of this clone. This sample also contains other DNA sequences that code for the same CDR3. The gene calls are TRBV10-3 and TRBJ2-7; 10 bases line up with TRBD1. Germline V gives CDR1 ENHRY, CDR2 SYGVKD. After removal of 4 bases from V and 3 bases from J, the junction contained 6 bases not matched to a gene. The CDR3 is 15 residues long. For the CDR3, the DNA is TGTGCCATCAGTGGGGGGACAGGGGTTAACTACGAGCAGTACTTC. Its translation: CAISGGTGVNYEQYF.

The chain links TRBV7-6 to TRBJ2-7, with D tentatively TRBD1 (5 bases). Trimming removed 5 bases at V and 4 bases at J, with 12 bases between. The CDR3 is 13 residues long. CDR1 is SGHVS, CDR2 FNYEAQ, per germline. The CDR3 DNA follows: TGTGCCAGCAGCACCCGGACACCTTACGAGCAGTACTTC. This sequence encodes CASSTRTPYEQYF.

This clone was recorded once. DNA for the CDR3: TGTGCCAGTAGTATAGCGGGGAGCTCCTACGAGCAGTACTTC. The encoded protein is CASSIAGSSYEQYF. The gene calls are TRBV19 and TRBJ2-7; D possibly corresponds to TRBD2 (5 bases). CDR1 and CDR2 from the germline V gene are LNHDA and SQIVND (reference sequence). There are 14 residues in the CDR3. The V gene lost 1 base and the J gene lost 0 bases, with 7 bases spanning the gap.

The rearrangement links TRBV5-1 to TRBJ2-6; 8 nucleotides align to TRBD1. Losses at the gene ends were 0 bases for V and 2 bases for J; bases not matched to a gene: 13. Per germline, CDR1 SGHRS and CDR2 YFSETQ. The CDR3 has 20 amino acids. The CDR3 here is CASSLVPQRTGFAGANVLTF. The CDR3 nucleotides read TGCGCCAGCAGCTTGGTCCCACAGCGGACAGGGTTTGCTGGGGCCAACGTCCTGACTTTC. Full variable domain (outside the CDR3, taken from reference TRBV5-1 and TRBJ2-6): KAGVTQTPRYLIKTRGQQVTLSCSPISGHRSVSWYQQTPGQGLQFLFEYFSETQRNKGNFPGRFSGRQFSNSRSEMNVSTLELGDSALYLCASSLVPQRTGFAGANVLTFGAGSRLTVL.

The chain has TRBV19 and TRBJ1-5; D ambiguous. This CDR3 has 15 residues. V lost 7 bases and J 2 bases, leaving 15 bases between the germline ends. From germline, CDR1 is LNHDA and CDR2 SQIVND (reference sequence). The CDR3 loop is CASKNSPRGNQPQHF. The CDR3 bases are TGTGCCAGTAAAAATAGCCCTCGTGGCAATCAGCCCCAGCATTTT.

The chain recombines TRBV14 with TRBJ1-1; no clear D gene. The V gene's germline CDR1 is SGHDN and CDR2 FVKESK. The CDR3 is 14 amino acids. Trimming left V 0 bases short and J 8 bases short, with 13 bases between. CDR3 coding DNA: TGTGCCAGCAGCCAAGAGGTAGGGAGTTCCGAAGCTTTCTTT. This translates into CASSQEVGSSEAFF.

A single count supports this clone. In nucleotides, the CDR3 is TGTGCCAGCAGCTGGGAGACAGGGCGAGGCGGCTACACCTTC. This translates into CASSWETGRGGYTF. The rearrangement links TRBV11-2 to TRBJ1-2; 7 bases map to TRBD1. The length of the CDR3 is 14 residues. Germline V gene lookup returns CDR1 SGHAT and CDR2 FQNNGV. The trim removed 4 bases at V and 8 bases at J, leaving 10 bases unmatched.

The chain uses TRBV27 and TRBJ1-3, with a tentative D call TRBD1 (6 bases). Trimming left V 0 bases short and J 0 bases short, with 18 bases between. Germline V gives CDR1 MNHEY, CDR2 SMNVEV (reference sequence). The CDR3 covers 19 residues. In DNA form, the CDR3 reads TGTGCCAGCAGTTTATCGGGGCTTTGGGGGCAAAGCTCTGGAAACACCATATATTTT. It encodes CASSLSGLWGQSSGNTIYF.

This clone appeared a single time. The sample holds other DNA sequences that translate to the same CDR3. The chain carries TRBV24-1 and TRBJ1-5; 8 bases align to TRBD1. The CDR3 is made up of 15 amino acids. The V gene's germline CDR1 is KGHDR and CDR2 SFDVKD. J gave up 4 bases and V 4 bases, and 5 bases lay outside the gene matches. This chain's CDR3 is CATSDPGTGNQPQHF. The CDR3 region has the DNA TGTGCCACCAGTGACCCCGGGACAGGTAATCAGCCCCAGCATTTT.

The genes are TRBV13 and TRBJ1-2, with TRBD1 as a possible D gene (6 bases). Trimming took off 4 bases at V and 9 bases at J, with 18 bases between the two ends. CDR1 is PRHDT and CDR2 is FYEKMQ in the germline V gene (reference sequence). This CDR3 is built from 14 residues. CDR3 coding DNA: TGTGCCAGCAGCTCAATGACAGGCAGTATAAGCTACACCTTC. Amino acid sequence: CASSSMTGSISYTF.

The rearrangement uses TRBV9 and TRBJ2-2, with TRBD1 matching over 8 bases. V dropped 4 bases and J dropped 1; count of bases not matched to a gene: 6. CDR3 length: 16 residues. Germline CDR1 SGDLS, CDR2 YYNGEE. Written as DNA, the CDR3 is TGTGCCAGCAGCCCCAGAGGGACAGGGAACACCGGGGAGCTGTTTTTT. Amino acid sequence: CASSPRGTGNTGELFF.